This T cell receptor (beta chain) was retrieved from a study of human T cells and chemical hapten exposure. Whole-study context: Patients were mainly female, each with alopecia areata, totalis or universalis. The study, taken as a whole, reports: A positive correlation with patch test score was shown by PT1 expanded TCR counts. Expanded TCRs grouped into significantly more large CDR3 similarity clusters than controls produced.

Specified time point: patch test 1, 2 weeks after DPC sensitization. Regarding treatment: therapeutic diphenylcyclopropenone sensitization with weekly scalp DPC. MiXCR, run by TCRdb on the RACE reads, gives a single entry per CDR3 protein. The sample holds 180,000 or so distinct CDR3 sequences, around 24% seen once. Remarks on this clonotype: The antigen is not known.

This receptor was obtained from a woman aged 50 to 60 with alopecia areata. Some clones in this sample may be carry-over from other donors' samples. This specimen was whole blood, taken in connection with sensitization to the hapten diphenylcyclopropenone (DPC).

CDR3 sequence: CAISADFRPYNEQFF. For the CDR3, the DNA is TGTGCCATCAGTGCGGACTTCAGGCCCTACAATGAGCAGTTCTTC. The chain employs TRBV10-3 and TRBJ2-1; possible D gene TRBD2, 5 bases. V gave up 4 bases and J gave up 2 bases, with 12 bases separating them. Germline assignment: CDR1 ENHRY and CDR2 SYGVKD. The CDR3 is made up of 15 amino acids.